This T cell receptor (beta chain) was retrieved from a study of PD-1 blockade in classical Hodgkin lymphoma. Study findings and constraints: Newly diagnosed patients had baseline TCR diversity that was reportedly lower than that of healthy donors.

This CDR3 is built from 16 residues. Trimming stripped 4 bases from V and 0 bases from J, with 16 bases between. Germline lookup yields CDR1 SGHRS and CDR2 YFSETQ. A remark on this clone: Its target is not known.

Documented time point: newly diagnosed, previously untreated cHL patient sample. Through magnetic negative selection, CD8+ T cells were separated from PBMCs that had been thawed. Clones were sequenced by immunoSEQ multiplex PCR, and TCRdb holds only the in-frame ones, with some missing. This table has roughly 21,000 clones, 80% to 90% appearing once. The chain recombines TRBV5-1 with TRBJ1-1; D gene unclear. What was sequenced was CD8+ T cells from blood. This TCR was sampled from a human donor with classical Hodgkin lymphoma. The CDR3 bases are TGCGCCAGCAGCCGCTCCCGACGAGCCTTGAACACTGAAGCTTTCTTT. Translated: CASSRSRRALNTEAFF.